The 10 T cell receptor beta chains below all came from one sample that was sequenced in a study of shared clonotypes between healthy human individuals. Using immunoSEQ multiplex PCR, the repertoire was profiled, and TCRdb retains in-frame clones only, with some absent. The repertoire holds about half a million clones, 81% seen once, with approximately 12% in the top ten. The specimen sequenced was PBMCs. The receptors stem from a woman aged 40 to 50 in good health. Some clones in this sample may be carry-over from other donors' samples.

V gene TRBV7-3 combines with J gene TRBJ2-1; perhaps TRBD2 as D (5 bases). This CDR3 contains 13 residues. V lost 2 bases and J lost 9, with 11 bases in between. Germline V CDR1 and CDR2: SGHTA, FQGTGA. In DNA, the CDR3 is TGTGCCAGCAGCTTATCAGGCGAGGGTGAGCAGTTCTTC. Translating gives CASSLSGEGEQFF. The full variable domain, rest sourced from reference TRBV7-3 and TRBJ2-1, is GAGVSQTPSNKVTEKGKYVELRCDPISGHTALYWYRQSLGQGPEFLIYFQGTGAADDSGLPNDRFFAVRPEGSVSTLKIQRTERGDSAVYLCASSLSGEGEQFFGPGTRLTVL.

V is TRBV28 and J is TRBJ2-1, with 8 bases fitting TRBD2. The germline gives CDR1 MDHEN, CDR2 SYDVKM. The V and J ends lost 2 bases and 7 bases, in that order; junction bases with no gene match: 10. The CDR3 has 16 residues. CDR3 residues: CASSLLPTGGLNEQFF. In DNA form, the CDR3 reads TGTGCCAGCAGTTTACTTCCCACGGGAGGGCTTAATGAGCAGTTCTTC.

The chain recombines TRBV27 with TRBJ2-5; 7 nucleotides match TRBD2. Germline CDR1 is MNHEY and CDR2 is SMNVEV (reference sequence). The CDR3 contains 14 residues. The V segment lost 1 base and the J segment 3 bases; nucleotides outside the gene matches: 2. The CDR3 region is CASSLWGTKETQYF. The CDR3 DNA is TGTGCCAGCAGTTTATGGGGGACTAAAGAGACCCAGTACTTC.

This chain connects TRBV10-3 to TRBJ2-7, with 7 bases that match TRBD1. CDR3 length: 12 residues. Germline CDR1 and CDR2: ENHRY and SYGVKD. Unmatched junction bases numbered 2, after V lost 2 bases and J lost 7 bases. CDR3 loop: CAISEDREEQYF. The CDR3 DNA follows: TGTGCCATCAGTGAGGACAGGGAGGAGCAGTACTTC.

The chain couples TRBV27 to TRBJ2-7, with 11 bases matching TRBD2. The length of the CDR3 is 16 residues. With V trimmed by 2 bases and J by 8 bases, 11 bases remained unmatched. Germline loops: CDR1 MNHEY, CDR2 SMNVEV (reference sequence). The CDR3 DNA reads TGTGCCAGCAGTTTACTATCGACTAGCGGGATGGCCAAGCAGTACTTC. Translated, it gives CASSLLSTSGMAKQYF.

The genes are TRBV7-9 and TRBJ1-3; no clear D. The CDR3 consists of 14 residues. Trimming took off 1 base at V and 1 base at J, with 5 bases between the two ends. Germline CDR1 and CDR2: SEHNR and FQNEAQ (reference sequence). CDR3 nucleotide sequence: TGTGCCAGCAGCTTAGGAGAATCTGGAAACACCATATATTTT. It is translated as CASSLGESGNTIYF.

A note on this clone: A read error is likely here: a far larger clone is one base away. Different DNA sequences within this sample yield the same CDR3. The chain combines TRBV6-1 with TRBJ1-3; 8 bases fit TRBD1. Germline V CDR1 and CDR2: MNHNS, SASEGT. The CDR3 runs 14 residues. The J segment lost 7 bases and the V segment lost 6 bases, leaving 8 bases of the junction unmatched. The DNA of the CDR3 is TGTGCCAGCAGGCCGGGACAGGCTGCGAACACCATATATTTT. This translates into CASRPGQAANTIYF.

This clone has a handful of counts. CDR3: CAWRLGGGVPGNTIYF. CDR3 DNA: TGTGCCTGGAGGCTGGGCGGGGGCGTCCCTGGAAACACCATATATTTT. This chain joins TRBV30 and TRBJ1-3; weak D call: TRBD1 (6 bases). V shed 3 bases and J shed 2 bases, with 17 bases lying between them. The germline V gene has CDR1 GTSNPN and CDR2 SVGIG (reference sequence). The CDR3 spans 16 residues.

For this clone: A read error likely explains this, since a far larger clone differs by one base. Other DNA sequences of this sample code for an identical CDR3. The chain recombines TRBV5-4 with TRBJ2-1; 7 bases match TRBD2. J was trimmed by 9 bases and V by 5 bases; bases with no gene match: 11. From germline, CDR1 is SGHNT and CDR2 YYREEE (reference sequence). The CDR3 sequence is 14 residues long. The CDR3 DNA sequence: TGTGCCAGCAGTTATAGCGGGCGGATCGTTGAGCAGTTCTTC. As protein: CASSYSGRIVEQFF.

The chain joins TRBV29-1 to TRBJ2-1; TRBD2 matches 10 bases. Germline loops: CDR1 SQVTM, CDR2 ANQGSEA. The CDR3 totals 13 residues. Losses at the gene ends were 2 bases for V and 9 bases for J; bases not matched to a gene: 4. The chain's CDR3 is CSVEPSGSGEQFF. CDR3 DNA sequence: TGCAGCGTTGAACCTAGCGGGAGTGGTGAGCAGTTCTTC.